This T cell receptor beta chain emerged from a study of control samples from healthy donors and cancer patients. The germline V gene encodes CDR1 SGHVS and CDR2 FQNEAQ. V lost 5 bases to trimming and J lost 4 bases, with 11 bases between them. This CDR3 contains 13 residues. The protocol was immunoSEQ multiplex PCR, while the TCRdb copy is restricted to in-frame clones and leaves out a portion. The table has under 150,000 clones, around 89% seen once. The source is a man aged 40-49 years in good health. Sequenced: blood. J is TRBJ1-2 and V is TRBV7-8, with no clear D. CDR3 residues: CASSPGLIYGYTF. The CDR3 DNA sequence: TGTGCCAGCAGCCCAGGACTAATCTATGGCTACACCTTC.